This is a list of T cell receptor beta chains from one sample in a study of cytomegalovirus exposure and HLA in healthy donors. Assay: immunoSEQ multiplex PCR; the TCRdb copy retains only in-frame clones and omits some. The table lists more than 110,000 clones, over 75% of them singletons. The sequencing input was PBMCs. These receptors came from a female donor in good health and CMV-seronegative. CDR3s include the opening cysteine and the closing phenylalanine or tryptophan. Fields, in order: J gene, CDR3 length, clone size, D gene, V gene, CDR3 protein, CDR3 DNA. A D gene is named only where the DNA matches it firmly. Expanded clones are given a class, and other clones once, few, many or no size at all.

J gene: TRBJ2-4; CDR3 length: 13; clone size: NA; D gene: NA; V gene: TRBV27; CDR3 protein: CASSDPLGNIQYF; CDR3 DNA: TGTGCCAGCAGTGACCCTCTCGGGAACATTCAGTACTTC
J gene: TRBJ1-5; CDR3 length: 14; clone size: NA; D gene: NA; V gene: TRBV27; CDR3 protein: CASSLGARNQPQHF; CDR3 DNA: TGTGCCAGCAGTTTAGGGGCCAGGAATCAGCCCCAGCATTTT
J gene: TRBJ2-7; CDR3 length: 13; clone size: few; D gene: NA; V gene: TRBV4-1; CDR3 protein: CASSQGLLYEQYF; CDR3 DNA: TGCGCCAGCAGCCAAGGACTTCTCTACGAGCAGTACTTC
J gene: TRBJ2-1; CDR3 length: 17; clone size: NA; D gene: TRBD2; V gene: TRBV28; CDR3 protein: CASLSFLTSGDRYEQFF; CDR3 DNA: TGTGCCAGCCTCAGTTTCTTAACTAGCGGTGATCGGTACGAGCAGTTCTTC
J gene: TRBJ1-1; CDR3 length: 16; clone size: NA; D gene: TRBD1; V gene: TRBV9; CDR3 protein: CASTQGTGALNTEAFF; CDR3 DNA: TGTGCCAGCACCCAGGGAACAGGGGCTCTGAACACTGAAGCTTTCTTT
J gene: TRBJ1-3; CDR3 length: 15; clone size: NA; D gene: NA; V gene: TRBV5-6; CDR3 protein: CASSLAFNKGNTIYF; CDR3 DNA: TGTGCCAGCAGCTTGGCCTTCAACAAAGGAAACACCATATATTTT
J gene: TRBJ2-7; CDR3 length: 15; clone size: NA; D gene: NA; V gene: TRBV27; CDR3 protein: CASSSLAEGTYEQYF; CDR3 DNA: TGTGCCAGCAGCTCCTTGGCGGAGGGTACCTACGAGCAGTACTTC
J gene: TRBJ2-7; CDR3 length: 15; clone size: NA; D gene: NA; V gene: TRBV4-2; CDR3 protein: CASSLDPGVTYEQYF; CDR3 DNA: TGTGCCAGCAGCCTAGACCCGGGGGTTACCTACGAGCAGTACTTC
J gene: TRBJ1-2; CDR3 length: 16; clone size: NA; D gene: NA; V gene: TRBV2; CDR3 protein: CASSEAPTGSNYGYTF; CDR3 DNA: TGTGCCAGCAGTGAAGCCCCGACAGGTTCTAACTATGGCTACACCTTC
J gene: TRBJ2-1; CDR3 length: 13; clone size: NA; D gene: TRBD2; V gene: TRBV5-6; CDR3 protein: CASSPGGGTEQFF; CDR3 DNA: TGTGCCAGCAGCCCCGGGGGGGGGACTGAGCAGTTCTTC
J gene: TRBJ1-1; CDR3 length: 13; clone size: NA; D gene: NA; V gene: TRBV6-1; CDR3 protein: CASSAGRVTEAFF; CDR3 DNA: TGTGCCAGCAGTGCGGGGAGAGTCACTGAAGCTTTCTTT
J gene: TRBJ2-1; CDR3 length: 11; clone size: NA; D gene: NA; V gene: TRBV7-9; CDR3 protein: CASSFDNEQFF; CDR3 DNA: TGTGCCAGCAGCTTCGACAATGAGCAGTTCTTC
J gene: TRBJ2-1; CDR3 length: 11; clone size: NA; D gene: NA; V gene: TRBV9; CDR3 protein: CASSGLGEQFF; CDR3 DNA: TGTGCCAGCAGCGGACTAGGAGAGCAGTTCTTC
J gene: TRBJ1-2; CDR3 length: 14; clone size: NA; D gene: NA; V gene: TRBV9; CDR3 protein: CASSSGTESYGYTF; CDR3 DNA: TGTGCCAGCTCGTCCGGGACTGAGAGTTATGGCTACACCTTC
J gene: TRBJ1-1; CDR3 length: 15; clone size: NA; D gene: TRBD1; V gene: TRBV6-5; CDR3 protein: CASSYSRQGGTEAFF; CDR3 DNA: TGTGCCAGCAGTTACTCCAGACAGGGCGGCACTGAAGCTTTCTTT
J gene: TRBJ2-5; CDR3 length: 13; clone size: few; D gene: TRBD1; V gene: TRBV5-1; CDR3 protein: CASSRQGGETQYF; CDR3 DNA: TGCGCCAGCAGCCGACAGGGGGGAGAGACCCAGTACTTC
J gene: TRBJ1-1; CDR3 length: 14; clone size: NA; D gene: NA; V gene: TRBV28; CDR3 protein: CASSLYRRGTEAFF; CDR3 DNA: TGTGCCAGCAGTTTATACCGACGGGGTACCGAAGCTTTCTTT
J gene: TRBJ1-1; CDR3 length: 12; clone size: NA; D gene: NA; V gene: TRBV28; CDR3 protein: CASSFGGTEAFF; CDR3 DNA: TGTGCCAGCAGTTTTGGGGGGACTGAAGCTTTCTTT
J gene: TRBJ2-1; CDR3 length: 16; clone size: once; D gene: TRBD2; V gene: TRBV27; CDR3 protein: CASSLRLAGAYNEQFF; CDR3 DNA: TGTGCCAGCAGTTTGCGGCTAGCGGGAGCTTACAATGAGCAGTTCTTC
J gene: TRBJ2-1; CDR3 length: 16; clone size: NA; D gene: NA; V gene: TRBV9; CDR3 protein: CASSVALRGYNNEQFF; CDR3 DNA: TGTGCCAGCAGCGTAGCTCTACGAGGTTATAACAATGAGCAGTTCTTC
J gene: TRBJ2-5; CDR3 length: 15; clone size: NA; D gene: TRBD1; V gene: TRBV27; CDR3 protein: CASSSPTGNQETQYF; CDR3 DNA: TGTGCCAGCAGTTCCCCGACAGGGAACCAAGAGACCCAGTACTTC
J gene: TRBJ2-7; CDR3 length: 13; clone size: NA; D gene: NA; V gene: TRBV6-1; CDR3 protein: CASSGQVTYEQYF; CDR3 DNA: TGTGCCAGCAGTGGACAGGTAACCTACGAGCAGTACTTC
J gene: TRBJ1-1; CDR3 length: 16; clone size: NA; D gene: TRBD1; V gene: TRBV10-3; CDR3 protein: CAIRTDWTGQNTEAFF; CDR3 DNA: TGTGCCATCAGAACAGATTGGACAGGGCAGAACACTGAAGCTTTCTTT
J gene: TRBJ2-7; CDR3 length: 15; clone size: NA; D gene: TRBD1; V gene: TRBV10-3; CDR3 protein: CAISVGQGVSYEQYF; CDR3 DNA: TGTGCCATCAGTGTGGGACAGGGGGTTTCCTACGAGCAGTACTTC
J gene: TRBJ2-7; CDR3 length: 16; clone size: NA; D gene: NA; V gene: TRBV7-9; CDR3 protein: CASSQVNSLTSYEQYF; CDR3 DNA: TGTGCCAGCAGCCAAGTTAACTCCCTTACCTCCTACGAGCAGTACTTC
J gene: TRBJ2-3; CDR3 length: 15; clone size: NA; D gene: NA; V gene: TRBV15; CDR3 protein: CATSRGQRGTDTQYF; CDR3 DNA: TGTGCCACCAGCAGAGGCCAGAGGGGCACAGATACGCAGTATTTT
J gene: TRBJ1-2; CDR3 length: 15; clone size: NA; D gene: NA; V gene: TRBV6-1; CDR3 protein: CATQSGSQTNYGYTF; CDR3 DNA: TGTGCCACCCAAAGCGGGAGCCAAACCAACTATGGCTACACCTTC
J gene: TRBJ2-3; CDR3 length: 16; clone size: NA; D gene: TRBD1; V gene: TRBV5-1; CDR3 protein: CASSYLGQDSTDTQYF; CDR3 DNA: TGCGCCAGCAGCTACCTGGGACAGGATAGCACAGATACGCAGTATTTT
J gene: TRBJ1-4; CDR3 length: 15; clone size: NA; D gene: TRBD1; V gene: TRBV5-4; CDR3 protein: CASSSQGAINEKLFF; CDR3 DNA: TGTGCCAGCAGCTCACAGGGGGCAATTAATGAAAAACTGTTTTTT
J gene: TRBJ2-1; CDR3 length: 14; clone size: NA; D gene: TRBD1; V gene: TRBV9; CDR3 protein: CASSGGGLYNEQFF; CDR3 DNA: TGTGCCAGCAGCGGAGGGGGCCTCTACAATGAGCAGTTCTTC
J gene: TRBJ1-1; CDR3 length: 13; clone size: once; D gene: TRBD1; V gene: TRBV15; CDR3 protein: CATSRGTGSEAFF; CDR3 DNA: TGTGCCACCAGCAGAGGGACAGGGTCCGAAGCTTTCTTT
J gene: TRBJ2-3; CDR3 length: 12; clone size: once; D gene: NA; V gene: TRBV29-1; CDR3 protein: CSVGRGTDTQYF; CDR3 DNA: TGCAGCGTAGGCAGGGGCACAGATACGCAGTATTTT
J gene: TRBJ2-3; CDR3 length: 15; clone size: NA; D gene: TRBD2; V gene: TRBV29-1; CDR3 protein: CSVGELAGGGDTQYF; CDR3 DNA: TGCAGCGTTGGGGAACTAGCGGGAGGGGGGGATACGCAGTATTTT
J gene: TRBJ2-1; CDR3 length: 16; clone size: NA; D gene: NA; V gene: TRBV10-1; CDR3 protein: CASSGSGEGGINEQFF; CDR3 DNA: TGCGCCAGCAGTGGCAGCGGGGAGGGGGGTATCAATGAGCAGTTCTTC
J gene: TRBJ2-1; CDR3 length: 16; clone size: NA; D gene: TRBD2; V gene: TRBV9; CDR3 protein: CASSDRGLVGLNEQFF; CDR3 DNA: TGTGCCAGCAGCGACCGAGGACTAGTAGGTTTGAATGAGCAGTTCTTC
J gene: TRBJ1-1; CDR3 length: 14; clone size: few; D gene: NA; V gene: TRBV6-1; CDR3 protein: CASSESQVNTEAFF; CDR3 DNA: TGTGCCAGCAGTGAATCACAGGTCAACACTGAAGCTTTCTTT
J gene: TRBJ2-1; CDR3 length: 12; clone size: once; D gene: TRBD2; V gene: TRBV29-1; CDR3 protein: CSVVTSGRPQFF; CDR3 DNA: TGCAGCGTCGTGACTAGCGGGAGGCCCCAGTTCTTC
J gene: TRBJ1-5; CDR3 length: 13; clone size: NA; D gene: TRBD1; V gene: TRBV5-6; CDR3 protein: CASSYGQGQPQHF; CDR3 DNA: TGTGCCAGCAGCTACGGACAGGGTCAGCCCCAGCATTTT
J gene: TRBJ1-3; CDR3 length: 16; clone size: NA; D gene: NA; V gene: TRBV4-2; CDR3 protein: CASWAGDASGGNTIYF; CDR3 DNA: TGTGCCAGCTGGGCAGGGGACGCCTCGGGGGGAAACACCATATATTTT
J gene: TRBJ2-2; CDR3 length: 17; clone size: NA; D gene: NA; V gene: TRBV4-2; CDR3 protein: CASSHSGALMNTGELFF; CDR3 DNA: TGTGCCAGCAGCCATAGTGGGGCCCTCATGAACACCGGGGAGCTGTTTTTT
J gene: TRBJ1-5; CDR3 length: 13; clone size: NA; D gene: NA; V gene: TRBV2; CDR3 protein: CASSAPLGTGTRF; CDR3 DNA: TGTGCCAGCAGCGCTCCTCTGGGAACAGGCACCCGTTTT
J gene: TRBJ1-1; CDR3 length: 14; clone size: few; D gene: NA; V gene: TRBV6-1; CDR3 protein: CASSETEMNTEAFF; CDR3 DNA: TGTGCCAGCAGTGAGACAGAGATGAACACTGAAGCTTTCTTT
J gene: TRBJ1-1; CDR3 length: 15; clone size: once; D gene: NA; V gene: TRBV7-2; CDR3 protein: CASSLNDLGGTEAFF; CDR3 DNA: TGTGCCAGCAGCTTAAACGATCTGGGAGGGACTGAAGCTTTCTTT
J gene: TRBJ2-5; CDR3 length: 16; clone size: NA; D gene: TRBD2; V gene: TRBV5-4; CDR3 protein: CASSPLDSGGGLDQYF; CDR3 DNA: TGTGCCAGCAGCCCGCTGGATAGCGGGGGGGGGTTGGACCAGTACTTC
J gene: TRBJ1-5; CDR3 length: 14; clone size: NA; D gene: NA; V gene: TRBV28; CDR3 protein: CASSLTGTNQPQHF; CDR3 DNA: TGTGCCAGCAGTTTAACAGGGACCAATCAGCCCCAGCATTTT
J gene: TRBJ2-7; CDR3 length: 15; clone size: NA; D gene: TRBD1; V gene: TRBV18; CDR3 protein: CASSPGQLPTYEQYF; CDR3 DNA: TGTGCCAGCTCACCGGGACAGCTACCCACCTACGAGCAGTACTTC
J gene: TRBJ2-7; CDR3 length: 18; clone size: NA; D gene: TRBD2; V gene: TRBV15; CDR3 protein: CATSRGRGLAGVRNEQYF; CDR3 DNA: TGTGCCACCAGCAGAGGAAGGGGACTAGCGGGAGTACGGAACGAGCAGTACTTC
J gene: TRBJ2-3; CDR3 length: 15; clone size: NA; D gene: TRBD2; V gene: TRBV7-3; CDR3 protein: CASSQSGSGTDTQYF; CDR3 DNA: TGTGCCAGCAGCCAAAGCGGGAGCGGGACAGATACGCAGTATTTT
J gene: TRBJ2-7; CDR3 length: 15; clone size: NA; D gene: TRBD2; V gene: TRBV7-2; CDR3 protein: CASSLLAGGPYEQYF; CDR3 DNA: TGTGCCAGCAGCTTACTAGCGGGAGGTCCCTACGAGCAGTACTTC
J gene: TRBJ1-1; CDR3 length: 15; clone size: NA; D gene: TRBD1; V gene: TRBV5-1; CDR3 protein: CASSGLTGLSTEAFF; CDR3 DNA: TGCGCCAGCAGCGGGTTGACAGGGTTGAGCACTGAAGCTTTCTTT
J gene: TRBJ2-1; CDR3 length: 15; clone size: NA; D gene: TRBD1; V gene: TRBV28; CDR3 protein: CASSPGTDLYNEQFF; CDR3 DNA: TGTGCCAGCAGTCCTGGGACAGATCTGTACAATGAGCAGTTCTTC